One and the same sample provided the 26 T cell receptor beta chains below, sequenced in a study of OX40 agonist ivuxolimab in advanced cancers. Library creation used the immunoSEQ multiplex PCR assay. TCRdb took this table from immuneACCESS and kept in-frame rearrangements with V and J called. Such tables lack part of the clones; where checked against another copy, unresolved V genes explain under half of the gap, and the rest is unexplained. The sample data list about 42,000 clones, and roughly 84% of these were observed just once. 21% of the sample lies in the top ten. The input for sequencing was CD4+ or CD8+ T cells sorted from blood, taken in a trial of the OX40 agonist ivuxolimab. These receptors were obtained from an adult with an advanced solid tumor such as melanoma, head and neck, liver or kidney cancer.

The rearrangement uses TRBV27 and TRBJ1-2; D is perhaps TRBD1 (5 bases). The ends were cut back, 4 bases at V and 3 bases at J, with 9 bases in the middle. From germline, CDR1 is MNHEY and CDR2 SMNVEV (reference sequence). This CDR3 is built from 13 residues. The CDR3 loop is CASSWGPYYGYTF. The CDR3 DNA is TGTGCCAGCAGTTGGGGACCGTACTATGGCTACACCTTC.

CDR3 sequence (DNA): TGTGCCAGCAGCTCCTACCGGGACGGTGCTTACAATGAGCAGTTCTTC. Translating gives CASSSYRDGAYNEQFF. The chain recombines TRBV11-3 with TRBJ2-1, with D tentatively TRBD1 or TRBD2 (5 bases each). The germline CDR1 and CDR2 sequences are SGHNT and YENEEA. Trimming left V 4 bases short and J 4 bases short, with 17 bases between. This CDR3 has 16 amino acids.

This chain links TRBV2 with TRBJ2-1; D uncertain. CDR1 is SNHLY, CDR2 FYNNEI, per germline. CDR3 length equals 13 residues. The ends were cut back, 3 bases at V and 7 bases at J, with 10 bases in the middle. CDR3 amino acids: CASSDPARNEQFF. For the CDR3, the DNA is TGTGCCAGCAGTGACCCGGCGCGAAATGAGCAGTTCTTC.

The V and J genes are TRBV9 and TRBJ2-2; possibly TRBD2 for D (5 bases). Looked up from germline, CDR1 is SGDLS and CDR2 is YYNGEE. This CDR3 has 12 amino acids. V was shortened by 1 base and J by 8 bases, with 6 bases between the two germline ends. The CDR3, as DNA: TGTGCCAGCAGCGTACGGGATGGGGAGCTGTTTTTT. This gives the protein CASSVRDGELFF.

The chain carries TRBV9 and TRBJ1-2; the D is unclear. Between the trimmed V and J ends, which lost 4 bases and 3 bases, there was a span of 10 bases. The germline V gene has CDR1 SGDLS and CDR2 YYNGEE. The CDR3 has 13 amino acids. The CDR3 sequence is CASSPPGHYGYTF. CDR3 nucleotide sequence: TGTGCCAGCAGCCCCCCTGGTCACTATGGCTACACCTTC.

CDR3 amino acids: CASSQERNGYSNQPQHF. DNA of the CDR3: TGTGCCAGCAGCCAAGAGAGGAACGGCTATAGCAATCAGCCCCAGCATTTT. The chain employs TRBV4-2 and TRBJ1-5; D gene ambiguous. The germline gives CDR1 LGHNA, CDR2 YNFKEQ. The CDR3 is made up of 17 amino acids. V lost 0 bases to trimming and J lost 0 bases, with 12 bases between them.

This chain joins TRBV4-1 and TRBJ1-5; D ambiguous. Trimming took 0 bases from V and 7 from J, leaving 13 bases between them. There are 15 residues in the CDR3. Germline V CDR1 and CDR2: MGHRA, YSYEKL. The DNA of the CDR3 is TGCGCCAGCAGCCAAGATCGGTCAATCGTCCAGCCCCAGCATTTT. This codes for CASSQDRSIVQPQHF.

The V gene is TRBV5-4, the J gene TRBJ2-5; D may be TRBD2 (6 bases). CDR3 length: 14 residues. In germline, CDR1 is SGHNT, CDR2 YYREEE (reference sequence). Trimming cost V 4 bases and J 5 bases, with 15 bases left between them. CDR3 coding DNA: TGTGCCAGCAGCCACGGGACTTCGGGGGAGACCCAGTACTTC. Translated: CASSHGTSGETQYF.

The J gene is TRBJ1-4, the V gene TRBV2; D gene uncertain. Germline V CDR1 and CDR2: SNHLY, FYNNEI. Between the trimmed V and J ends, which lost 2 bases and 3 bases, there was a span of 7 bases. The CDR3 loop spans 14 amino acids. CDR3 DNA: TGTGCCAGCAGTGAACAGGACTCTAATGAAAAACTGTTTTTT. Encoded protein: CASSEQDSNEKLFF.

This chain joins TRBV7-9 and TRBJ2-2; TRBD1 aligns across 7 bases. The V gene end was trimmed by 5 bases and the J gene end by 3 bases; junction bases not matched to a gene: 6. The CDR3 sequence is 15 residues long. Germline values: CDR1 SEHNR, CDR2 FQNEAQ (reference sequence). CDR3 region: CASSQGQWDTGELFF. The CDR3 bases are TGTGCCAGCAGCCAGGGACAGTGGGACACCGGGGAGCTGTTTTTT.

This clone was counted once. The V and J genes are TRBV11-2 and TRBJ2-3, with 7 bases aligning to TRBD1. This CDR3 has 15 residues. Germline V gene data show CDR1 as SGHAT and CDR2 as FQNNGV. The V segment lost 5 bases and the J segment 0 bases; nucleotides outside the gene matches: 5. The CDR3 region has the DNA TGTGCCAGCAGCCTCGGGACAGATAGCACAGATACGCAGTATTTT. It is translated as CASSLGTDSTDTQYF.

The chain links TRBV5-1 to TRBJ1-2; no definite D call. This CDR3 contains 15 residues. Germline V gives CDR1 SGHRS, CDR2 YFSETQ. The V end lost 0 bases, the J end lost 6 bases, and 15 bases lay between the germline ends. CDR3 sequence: CASSLDGPYLDGYTF. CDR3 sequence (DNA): TGCGCCAGCAGCTTGGACGGACCTTACCTCGATGGCTACACCTTC.

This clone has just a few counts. CDR3 protein: CASSTGTGNYEQYF. CDR3 nucleotide sequence: TGCGCCAGCAGCACCGGGACAGGGAACTACGAGCAGTACTTC. The rearrangement joins TRBV5-1 to TRBJ2-7; the match to TRBD1 covers 9 bases. The germline V gene has CDR1 SGHRS and CDR2 YFSETQ. After removal of 4 bases from V and 3 bases from J, the junction contained 5 bases not matched to a gene. The length of the CDR3 is 14 residues.

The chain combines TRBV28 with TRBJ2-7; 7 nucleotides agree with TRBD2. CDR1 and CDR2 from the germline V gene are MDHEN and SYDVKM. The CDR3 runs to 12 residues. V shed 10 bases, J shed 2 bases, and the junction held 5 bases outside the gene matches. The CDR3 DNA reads TGTGCCACTTCGGGGGGTACCTACGAGCAGTACGTC. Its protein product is CATSGGTYEQYV.

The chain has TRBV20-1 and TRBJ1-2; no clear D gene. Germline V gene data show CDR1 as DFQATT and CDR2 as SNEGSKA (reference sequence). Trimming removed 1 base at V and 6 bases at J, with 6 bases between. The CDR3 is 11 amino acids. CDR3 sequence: CSARGLDGYTF. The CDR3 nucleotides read TGCAGTGCTAGAGGGCTGGATGGCTACACCTTC.

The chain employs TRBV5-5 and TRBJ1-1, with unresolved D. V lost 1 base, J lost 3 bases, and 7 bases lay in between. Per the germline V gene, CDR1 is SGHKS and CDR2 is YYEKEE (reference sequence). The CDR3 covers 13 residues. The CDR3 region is CASSLWEDTEAFF. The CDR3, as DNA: TGTGCCAGCAGCTTGTGGGAGGACACTGAAGCTTTCTTT. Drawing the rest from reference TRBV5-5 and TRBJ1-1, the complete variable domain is DAGVTQSPTHLIKTRGQQVTLRCSPISGHKSVSWYQQVLGQGPQFIFQYYEKEERGRGNFPDRFSARQFPNYSSELNVNALLLGDSALYLCASSLWEDTEAFFGQGTRLTVV.

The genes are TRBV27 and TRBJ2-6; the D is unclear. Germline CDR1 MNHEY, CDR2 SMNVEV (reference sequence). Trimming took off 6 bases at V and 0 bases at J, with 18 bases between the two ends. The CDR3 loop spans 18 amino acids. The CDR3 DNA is TGTGCCAGCAGCCACGGCCTGGGTTTATCCTCTGGGGCCAACGTCCTGACTTTC. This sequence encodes CASSHGLGLSSGANVLTF.

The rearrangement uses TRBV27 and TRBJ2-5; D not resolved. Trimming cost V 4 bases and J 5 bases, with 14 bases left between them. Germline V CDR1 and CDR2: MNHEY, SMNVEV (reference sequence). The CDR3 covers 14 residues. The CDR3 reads CASSSTLGYETQYF. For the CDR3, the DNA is TGTGCCAGCAGTTCCACATTAGGGTACGAGACCCAGTACTTC.

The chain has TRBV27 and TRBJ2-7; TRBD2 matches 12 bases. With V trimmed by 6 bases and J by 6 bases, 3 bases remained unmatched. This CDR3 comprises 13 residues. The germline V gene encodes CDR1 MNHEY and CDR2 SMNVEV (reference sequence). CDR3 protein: CASRGLAGREQYV. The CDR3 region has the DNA TGTGCCAGCAGAGGACTAGCGGGGCGCGAGCAGTACGTC.

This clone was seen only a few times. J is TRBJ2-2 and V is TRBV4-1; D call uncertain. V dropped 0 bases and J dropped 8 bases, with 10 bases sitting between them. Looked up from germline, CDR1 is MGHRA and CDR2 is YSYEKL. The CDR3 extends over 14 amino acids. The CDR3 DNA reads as TGCGCCAGCAGCCAAGATGATCTTGGTGGGGAGCTGTTTTTT. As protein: CASSQDDLGGELFF.

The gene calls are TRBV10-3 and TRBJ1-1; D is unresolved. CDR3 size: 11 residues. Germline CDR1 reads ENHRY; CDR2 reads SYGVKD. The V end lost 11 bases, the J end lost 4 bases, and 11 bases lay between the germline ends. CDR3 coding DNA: TGTGCCTCGGCCTCGGCCACTGAAGCTTTCTTT. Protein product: CASASATEAFF.

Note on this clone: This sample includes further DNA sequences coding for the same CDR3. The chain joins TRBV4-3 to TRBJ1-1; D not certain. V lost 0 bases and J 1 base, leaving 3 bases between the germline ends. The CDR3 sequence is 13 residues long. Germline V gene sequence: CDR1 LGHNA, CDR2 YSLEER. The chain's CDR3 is CASSQDRNTEAFF. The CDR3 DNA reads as TGCGCCAGCAGCCAAGATAGGAACACTGAAGCTTTCTTT.

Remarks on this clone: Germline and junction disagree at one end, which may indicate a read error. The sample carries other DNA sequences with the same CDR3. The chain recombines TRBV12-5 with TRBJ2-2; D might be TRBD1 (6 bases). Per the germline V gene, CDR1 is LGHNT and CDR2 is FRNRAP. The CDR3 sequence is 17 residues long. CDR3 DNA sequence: TGTGCTAGTGGGTTGGCGGACAGCTACGAGAGGGCCGGGGAGCTGTTTTTT. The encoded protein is CASGLADSYERAGELFF.

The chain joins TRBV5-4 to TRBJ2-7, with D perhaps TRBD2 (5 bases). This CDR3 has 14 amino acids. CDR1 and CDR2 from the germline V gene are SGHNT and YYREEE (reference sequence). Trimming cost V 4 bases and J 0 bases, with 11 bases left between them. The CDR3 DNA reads TGTGCCAGCAGCCCCAAGGACTTCTCCTACGAGCAGTACTTC. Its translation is CASSPKDFSYEQYF.

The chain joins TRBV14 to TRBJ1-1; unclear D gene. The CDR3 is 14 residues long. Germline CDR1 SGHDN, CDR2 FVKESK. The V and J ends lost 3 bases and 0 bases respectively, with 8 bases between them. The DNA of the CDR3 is TGTGCCAGCAGCCATCCACCCATGAACACTGAAGCTTTCTTT. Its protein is CASSHPPMNTEAFF.

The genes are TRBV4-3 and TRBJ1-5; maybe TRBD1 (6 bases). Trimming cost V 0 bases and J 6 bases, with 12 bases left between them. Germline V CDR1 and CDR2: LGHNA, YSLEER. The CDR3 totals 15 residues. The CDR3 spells CASSQDSGDGQPQHF. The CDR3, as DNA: TGCGCCAGCAGCCAAGATTCAGGGGACGGTCAGCCCCAGCATTTT.